Included here is one T cell receptor (beta chain) sequence, with context. V was pared by 4 bases and J by 0 bases, with 16 bases of the junction left unmatched. CDR1 SGHRS and CDR2 YFSETQ come from the germline V gene. This CDR3 contains 18 residues. The data originate from a study of blood T cell repertoires in COVID-19. Repertoires were generated with immunoSEQ multiplex PCR, while TCRdb's copy carries only in-frame clones and drops some. The sample holds tens of thousands of clones; around 88% are singletons and the top ten take approximately 20%. The receptor was derived from an older woman with COVID-19, enrolled during active disease. J is TRBJ2-7 and V is TRBV5-1, with 7 bases identical to TRBD2. The specimen sequenced was peripheral blood. This CDR3 reads CASSPTITGRTSSYEQYF. The CDR3 DNA follows: TGCGCCAGCAGCCCGACAATTACGGGACGGACTAGCTCCTACGAGCAGTACTTC. The full variable domain, its missing parts supplied by reference TRBV5-1 and TRBJ2-7, is KAGVTQTPRYLIKTRGQQVTLSCSPISGHRSVSWYQQTPGQGLQFLFEYFSETQRNKGNFPGRFSGRQFSNSRSEMNVSTLELGDSALYLCASSPTITGRTSSYEQYFGPGTRLTVT.